These 13 T cell receptor beta chains were sequenced from one sample in a study of blood T cell repertoires in COVID-19 (dated by TCRdb to between 2020 and 2021). Receptor libraries were prepared by the immunoSEQ multiplex PCR assay. TCRdb stores this immuneACCESS table with in-frame sequences only. Part of the clones is absent; in the studies checked, under half of the shortfall reflects unresolved V genes, and no reason is known for the rest. A total of 270,000 or so clones appear in this sample, around four fifths of them only once. Approximately 10% of the sample is taken by the ten largest. Sequencing input: peripheral blood. The receptors stem from a woman between 45 and 65 years old who had recovered from COVID-19.

V usage is TRBV27 and J usage is TRBJ1-2, with 7 bases identical to TRBD1. CDR1 is MNHEY, CDR2 SMNVEV, per germline (reference sequence). The length of the CDR3 is 15 residues. V lost 6 bases and J lost 3; bases outside the gene matches: 10. CDR3 coding DNA: TGTGCCAGCAGCCAACGAAGGACAGGCCACTATGGCTACACCTTC. Translated, it gives CASSQRRTGHYGYTF.

This chain links TRBV6-2 or TRBV6-3 with TRBJ1-4; D perhaps matches TRBD1 (5 bases). V was shortened by 3 bases and J by 6 bases, with 11 bases between the two germline ends. This CDR3 has 14 residues. The germline CDR1 and CDR2 sequences are MNHEY and SVGEGT. This CDR3 reads CASSYGGADEKLFF. The CDR3 DNA follows: TGTGCCAGCAGTTATGGAGGGGCGGATGAAAAACTGTTTTTT.

This chain uses TRBV19 with TRBJ1-5; 7 bases line up with TRBD1. The V gene end was trimmed by 8 bases and the J gene end by 2 bases; junction bases not matched to a gene: 9. CDR1 and CDR2 from the germline V gene are LNHDA and SQIVND (reference sequence). This CDR3 has 15 amino acids. The CDR3 reads CASLGRGRGNQPQHF. DNA for the CDR3: TGTGCCAGTTTGGGAAGGGGGCGAGGCAATCAGCCCCAGCATTTT.

The CDR3 DNA sequence: TGCGCCAGCAGCCCGGAGGCGGTGGGTTCCAGGGAGACCCAGTACTTC. Amino acid sequence: CASSPEAVGSRETQYF. This chain uses TRBV5-1 with TRBJ2-5, with a possible D match to TRBD2 (5 bases). From germline, CDR1 is SGHRS and CDR2 YFSETQ. The CDR3 totals 16 residues. V gave up 4 bases and J gave up 5 bases, with 21 bases separating them.

V usage is TRBV27 and J usage is TRBJ2-7; D is ambiguous. The germline CDR1 and CDR2 sequences are MNHEY and SMNVEV (reference sequence). V was shortened by 0 bases and J by 3 bases, with 9 bases between the two germline ends. CDR3 length: 14 amino acids. Here the CDR3 reads CASSLSPAFYEQYF. CDR3 coding DNA: TGTGCCAGCAGTTTATCCCCAGCGTTCTACGAGCAGTACTTC.

The chain links TRBV14 to TRBJ2-7; 9 bases agree with TRBD2. The V and J ends lost 2 bases and 9 bases, in that order; junction bases with no gene match: 11. Looked up from germline, CDR1 is SGHDN and CDR2 is FVKESK. The CDR3 runs to 15 residues. The CDR3 DNA is TGTGCCAGCAGCCAAATAGCGGGGGCCCCCCTGGGGCAGTACTTC. Residues: CASSQIAGAPLGQYF.

This clone is judged medium-sized (0.01 to 0.1%). The gene calls are TRBV4-3 and TRBJ2-1; 13 bases are shared with TRBD2. This CDR3 comprises 21 residues. Germline CDR1 and CDR2: LGHNA and YSLEER. With V trimmed by 2 bases and J by 4 bases, 17 bases remained unmatched. CDR3 nucleotides: TGCGCCAGCAGCCAATCTCTCCTTTGGACTAGCGGGGGCCTAACTTACAATGAGCAGTTCTTC. It specifies CASSQSLLWTSGGLTYNEQFF.

The V call is TRBV18, the J call TRBJ2-2, with TRBD1 matching over 9 bases. The germline V gene has CDR1 KGHSH and CDR2 LQKENI. The length of the CDR3 is 17 residues. With V trimmed by 6 bases and J by 7 bases, 15 bases remained unmatched. The CDR3 DNA follows: TGTGCCAGCTCCCTAATACCCGGGACAGGGAGAATCGGGGAGCTGTTTTTT. Translation gives CASSLIPGTGRIGELFF.

This rearrangement joins TRBV28 to TRBJ1-4, with D perhaps TRBD1 (5 bases). V lost 4 bases and J 14 bases, leaving 17 bases between the germline ends. Looked up from germline, CDR1 is MDHEN and CDR2 is SYDVKM. This CDR3 spans 13 amino acids. The CDR3 reads CASSSRALRGLFF. Written as DNA, the CDR3 is TGTGCCAGCAGTTCGAGGGCCCTGCGGGGGCTGTTTTTT. The full variable domain, its missing parts supplied by reference TRBV28 and TRBJ1-4, is DVKVTQSSRYLVKRTGEKVFLECVQDMDHENMFWYRQDPGLGLRLIYFSYDVKMKEKGDIPEGYSVSREKKERFSLILESASTNQTSMYLCASSSRALRGLFFGSGTQLSVL.

This clone was observed a single time. V gene TRBV7-2 combines with J gene TRBJ1-4, with D unresolved. Germline V gene lookup returns CDR1 SGHTA and CDR2 FQGNSA. Trimming shortened V by 3 bases and J by 8 bases, and 16 bases separated the two germline ends. This CDR3 has 15 residues. CDR3 in amino acids: CASSFVVGGGEKLFF. CDR3 in DNA: TGTGCCAGCAGCTTTGTTGTAGGAGGAGGCGAAAAACTGTTTTTT.

J is TRBJ2-1 and V is TRBV7-2, with D possibly matching TRBD2 (6 bases). This CDR3 is built from 16 residues. Germline values: CDR1 SGHTA, CDR2 FQGNSA. Between the trimmed V and J ends, which lost 1 base and 4 bases, there was a span of 14 bases. The CDR3 DNA is TGTGCCAGCAGCTTAGATACGGCGGGGCAGTACAATGAGCAGTTCTTC. Translation: CASSLDTAGQYNEQFF.

The chain employs TRBV19 and TRBJ2-1; 12 positions match TRBD2. Trimming cost V 5 bases and J 7 bases; bases outside gene matches: 3. CDR1 LNHDA and CDR2 SQIVND come from the germline V gene (reference sequence). The CDR3 has 14 amino acids. The CDR3 coding sequence is TGTGCCAGTAGTCTAGGACTAGCGGGGAATGAGCAGTTCTTC. It translates to CASSLGLAGNEQFF. Together with reference TRBV19 and TRBJ2-1, the CDR3 gives the full variable domain: DGGITQSPKYLFRKEGQNVTLSCEQNLNHDAMYWYRQDPGQGLRLIYYSQIVNDFQKGDIAEGYSVSREKKESFPLTVTSAQKNPTAFYLCASSLGLAGNEQFFGPGTRLTVL.

CDR3 residues: CASSLFPYTDTQYF. CDR3 sequence (DNA): TGTGCCAGCAGTTTATTTCCGTACACAGATACGCAGTATTTT. The rearrangement links TRBV27 to TRBJ2-3; no firm D call. Germline CDR1 MNHEY, CDR2 SMNVEV (reference sequence). The V gene lost 1 base and the J gene lost 2 bases, with 7 bases spanning the gap. The CDR3 length is 14 residues.